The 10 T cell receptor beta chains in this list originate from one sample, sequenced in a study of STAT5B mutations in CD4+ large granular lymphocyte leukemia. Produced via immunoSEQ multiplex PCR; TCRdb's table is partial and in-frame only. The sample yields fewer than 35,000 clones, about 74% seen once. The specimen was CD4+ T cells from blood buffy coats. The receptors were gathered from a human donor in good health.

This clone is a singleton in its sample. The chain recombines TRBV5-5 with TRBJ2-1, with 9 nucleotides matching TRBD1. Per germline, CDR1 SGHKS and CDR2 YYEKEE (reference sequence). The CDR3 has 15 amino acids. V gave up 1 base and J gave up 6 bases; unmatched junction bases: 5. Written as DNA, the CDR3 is TGTGCCAGCAGCTTGACCCGGGACAGGGTCAATGAGCAGTTCTTC. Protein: CASSLTRDRVNEQFF.

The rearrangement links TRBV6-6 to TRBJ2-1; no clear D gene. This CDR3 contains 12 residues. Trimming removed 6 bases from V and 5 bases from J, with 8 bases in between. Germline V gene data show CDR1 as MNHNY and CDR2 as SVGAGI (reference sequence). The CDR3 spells CASRSSNNEQFF. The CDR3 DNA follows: TGTGCCAGCAGGTCCAGCAACAATGAGCAGTTCTTC.

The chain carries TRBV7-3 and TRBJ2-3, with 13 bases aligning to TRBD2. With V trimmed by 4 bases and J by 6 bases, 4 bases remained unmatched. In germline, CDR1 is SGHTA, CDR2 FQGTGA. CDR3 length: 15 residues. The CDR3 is CASSSTSGRADTQYF. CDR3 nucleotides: TGTGCCAGCAGCTCAACTAGCGGGAGGGCCGATACGCAGTATTTT.

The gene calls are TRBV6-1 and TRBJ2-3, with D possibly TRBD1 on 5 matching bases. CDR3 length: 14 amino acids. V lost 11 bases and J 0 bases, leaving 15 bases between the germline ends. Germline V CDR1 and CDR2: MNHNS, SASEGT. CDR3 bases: TGTGCCGGGCGACTGGCAGGGAGCACAGATACGCAGTATTTT. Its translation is CAGRLAGSTDTQYF.

CDR3 nucleotide sequence: TGTGCCAGTGACAGCTCTGGGGCCAACGTCCTGACTTTC. Amino acids: CASDSSGANVLTF. The chain recombines TRBV6-1 with TRBJ2-6; the D gene is possibly TRBD1 (5 bases). The V gene's germline CDR1 is MNHNS and CDR2 SASEGT. Trimming stripped 9 bases from V and 0 bases from J, with 6 bases between. This CDR3 has 13 amino acids.

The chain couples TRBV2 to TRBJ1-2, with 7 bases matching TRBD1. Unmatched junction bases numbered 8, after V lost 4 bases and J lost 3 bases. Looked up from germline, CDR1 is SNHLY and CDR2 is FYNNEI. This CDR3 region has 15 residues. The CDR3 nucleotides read TGTGCCAGCAGTGGCGGTCCAGGGGGAGACTATGGCTACACCTTC. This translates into CASSGGPGGDYGYTF.

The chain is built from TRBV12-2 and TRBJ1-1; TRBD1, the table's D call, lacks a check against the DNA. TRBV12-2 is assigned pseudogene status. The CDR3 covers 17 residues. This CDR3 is CASRLAAGTFQHTEAFF. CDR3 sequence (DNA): TGTGCAAGTCGCTTAGCGGCAGGAACATTTCAACACACTGAAGCTTTCTTT.

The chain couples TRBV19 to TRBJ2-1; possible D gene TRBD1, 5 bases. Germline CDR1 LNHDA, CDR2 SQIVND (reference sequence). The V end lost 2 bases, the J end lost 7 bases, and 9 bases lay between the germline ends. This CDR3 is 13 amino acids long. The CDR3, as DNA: TGTGCCAGTAGTATATCTTACAGGAATGAGCAGTTCTTC. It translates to CASSISYRNEQFF.

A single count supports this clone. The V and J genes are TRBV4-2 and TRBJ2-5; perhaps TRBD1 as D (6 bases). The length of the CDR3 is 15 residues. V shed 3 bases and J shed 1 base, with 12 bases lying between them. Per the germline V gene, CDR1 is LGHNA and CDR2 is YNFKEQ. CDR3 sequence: CASSQAGQSQETQYF. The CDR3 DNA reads TGTGCCAGCAGCCAGGCAGGACAGTCCCAAGAGACCCAGTACTTC.

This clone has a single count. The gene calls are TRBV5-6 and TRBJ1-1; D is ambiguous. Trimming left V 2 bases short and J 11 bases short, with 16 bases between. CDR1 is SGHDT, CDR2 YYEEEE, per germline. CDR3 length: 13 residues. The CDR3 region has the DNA TGTGCCAGCAGCTTCGGTAGGGTGGTTGGGGCTTTCTTT. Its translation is CASSFGRVVGAFF.